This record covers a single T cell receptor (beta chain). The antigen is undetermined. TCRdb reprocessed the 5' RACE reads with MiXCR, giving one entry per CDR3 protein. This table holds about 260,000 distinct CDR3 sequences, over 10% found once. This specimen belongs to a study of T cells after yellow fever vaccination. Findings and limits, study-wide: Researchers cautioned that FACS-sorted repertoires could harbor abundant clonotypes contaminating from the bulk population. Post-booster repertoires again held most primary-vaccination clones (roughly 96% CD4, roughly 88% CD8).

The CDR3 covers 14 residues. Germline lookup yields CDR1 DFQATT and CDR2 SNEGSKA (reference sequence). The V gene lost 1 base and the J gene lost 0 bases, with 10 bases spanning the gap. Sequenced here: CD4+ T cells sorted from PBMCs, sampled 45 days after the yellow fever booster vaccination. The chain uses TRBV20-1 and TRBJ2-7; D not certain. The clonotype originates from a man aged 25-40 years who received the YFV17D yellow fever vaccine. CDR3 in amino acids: CSARVPFSSYEQYF. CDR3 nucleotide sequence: TGCAGTGCTAGAGTCCCCTTTAGCTCCTACGAGCAGTACTTC.